The rows below give T cell receptor beta chains drawn from one sample of a study of Ad26.COV2.S vaccination and SARS-CoV-2 variants. Only in-frame clones appear in the TCRdb table, and some are missing; sequencing was by immunoSEQ multiplex PCR. The sample contains 300,000 to 400,000 clones, over 80% of which appear only once. The material was peripheral blood, obtained in a trial of Ad26.COV2.S vaccine versus placebo. These TCRs come from a person between 18 and 65 years old who received the Ad26.COV2.S COVID-19 vaccine or a placebo. CDR3s include the opening cysteine and the closing phenylalanine or tryptophan. Fields, in order: J gene, D gene, V gene, clone size, CDR3 protein, CDR3 DNA. D genes are given only for firm matches. Only part of the rows carry a size: once, few, many, or a class if the clone is expanded.

J: TRBJ2-7; D: -; V: TRBV12-2; size: -; CDR3: CASRFSFPTGQSYEQYF; DNA: TGTGCAAGTCGCTTTTCTTTCCCTACGGGACAAAGCTACGAGCAGTACTTC
J: TRBJ1-3; D: TRBD1; V: TRBV5-1; size: -; CDR3: CASSSSPGQGSAGNTIYF; DNA: TGCGCCAGCAGCTCATCCCCCGGACAGGGCAGTGCTGGAAACACCATATATTTT
J: TRBJ1-6; D: -; V: TRBV7-9; size: -; CDR3: CASSLDKGDHNSPLHF; DNA: TGTGCCAGCAGCTTAGACAAAGGGGACCATAATTCACCCCTCCACTTT
J: TRBJ1-5; D: TRBD1; V: TRBV28; size: -; CDR3: CASSTGVQPQHF; DNA: TGTGCCAGCAGCACAGGGGTTCAGCCCCAGCATTTT
J: TRBJ2-1; D: TRBD2; V: TRBV5-4; size: -; CDR3: CASSGGLAGVFEQFF; DNA: TGTGCCAGCAGCGGGGGACTAGCGGGGGTTTTTGAGCAGTTCTTC
J: TRBJ1-2; D: -; V: TRBV28; size: -; CDR3: CASSRPQGHYGYTF; DNA: TGTGCCAGCAGCAGACCACAGGGACACTATGGCTACACCTTC
J: TRBJ2-5; D: TRBD2; V: TRBV5-5; size: -; CDR3: CASSLVGLANQETQYF; DNA: TGTGCCAGCAGCTTGGTCGGACTAGCGAACCAAGAGACCCAGTACTTC
J: TRBJ2-7; D: TRBD2; V: TRBV9; size: once; CDR3: CASSTSWGGFYEQYF; DNA: TGTGCCAGCAGCACCTCATGGGGGGGGTTCTACGAGCAGTACTTC
J: TRBJ1-2; D: -; V: TRBV10-1; size: -; CDR3: CASSEPGAYGYTF; DNA: TGCGCCAGCAGTGAACCAGGGGCCTATGGCTACACCTTC
J: TRBJ1-2; D: -; V: TRBV10-3; size: -; CDR3: CAISESEGTGYGYTF; DNA: TGTGCCATCAGTGAGTCTGAGGGGACGGGCTATGGCTACACCTTC
J: TRBJ2-1; D: TRBD2; V: TRBV9; size: once; CDR3: CASSVWASGGNEQFF; DNA: TGTGCCAGCAGCGTATGGGCTAGCGGGGGAAATGAGCAGTTCTTC
J: TRBJ2-7; D: TRBD2; V: TRBV27; size: -; CDR3: CASSPMTSGGAYEQYF; DNA: TGTGCCAGCAGTCCTATGACTAGCGGGGGGGCGTACGAGCAGTACTTC
J: TRBJ2-5; D: -; V: TRBV2; size: -; CDR3: CASSEFGGQETQYF; DNA: TGTGCCAGCAGTGAGTTTGGGGGGCAAGAGACCCAGTACTTC
J: TRBJ2-1; D: -; V: TRBV20-1; size: once; CDR3: CSPDRGGEQFF; DNA: TGCAGTCCCGATAGGGGGGGTGAGCAGTTCTTC
J: TRBJ2-7; D: -; V: TRBV2; size: -; CDR3: CATKVHEQYF; DNA: TGTGCCACAAAAGTCCACGAGCAGTACTTC
J: TRBJ2-7; D: -; V: TRBV11-3; size: once; CDR3: CASSLPRGDEQYF; DNA: TGTGCCAGCAGCTTACCTCGGGGCGACGAGCAGTACTTC
J: TRBJ2-5; D: TRBD2; V: TRBV5-1; size: -; CDR3: CASSVAGGSQETQYF; DNA: TGCGCCAGCAGCGTGGCGGGGGGGTCGCAAGAGACCCAGTACTTC
J: TRBJ1-4; D: TRBD1; V: TRBV6-5; size: -; CDR3: CASRLTGGLEKLFF; DNA: TGTGCCAGCAGGTTGACAGGGGGGCTCGAAAAACTGTTTTTT
J: TRBJ2-1; D: -; V: TRBV7-9; size: -; CDR3: CASSLRGASRKNEQFF; DNA: TGTGCCAGCAGCCTTCGGGGGGCTAGCCGGAAAAATGAGCAGTTCTTC
J: TRBJ2-5; D: TRBD2; V: TRBV6-5; size: -; CDR3: CASSWSTSGGNTAQYF; DNA: TGTGCCAGCAGTTGGTCGACTAGCGGGGGGAACACGGCCCAGTACTTC
J: TRBJ2-7; D: TRBD1; V: TRBV6-5; size: -; CDR3: CASETGQAYEQYF; DNA: TGTGCCAGCGAAACAGGACAGGCCTACGAGCAGTACTTC
J: TRBJ2-1; D: -; V: TRBV11-1; size: -; CDR3: CASSSRDKQFF; DNA: TGTGCCAGCAGCTCCCGGGACAAACAGTTCTTC
J: TRBJ1-1; D: TRBD1; V: TRBV29-1; size: -; CDR3: CSVTGTGNTEAFF; DNA: TGCAGCGTGACCGGGACAGGGAACACTGAAGCTTTCTTT
J: TRBJ2-3; D: TRBD2; V: TRBV6-5; size: few; CDR3: CASSLIGTSADTQYF; DNA: TGTGCCAGCAGTCTAATTGGGACTAGCGCAGATACGCAGTATTTT
J: TRBJ1-3; D: -; V: TRBV5-4; size: -; CDR3: CASSLGAPGGNTIYF; DNA: TGTGCCAGCAGCTTGGGAGCGCCGGGAGGAAACACCATATATTTT
J: TRBJ2-5; D: -; V: TRBV5-1; size: -; CDR3: CASSLASYQETQYF; DNA: TGCGCCAGCAGCTTGGCTTCGTACCAAGAGACCCAGTACTTC
J: TRBJ1-6; D: -; V: TRBV28; size: -; CDR3: CASSQTGRNSPLHF; DNA: TGTGCCAGCAGCCAAACAGGGCGAAATTCACCCCTCCACTTT
J: TRBJ1-5; D: -; V: TRBV6-6; size: -; CDR3: CASSEGPYSNQPQHF; DNA: TGTGCCAGCAGCGAGGGGCCCTATAGCAATCAGCCCCAGCATTTT
J: TRBJ2-7; D: -; V: TRBV21-1; size: -; CDR3: CASSAENRGLRREQYF; DNA: TGTGCCAGCAGCGCCGAAAACAGGGGACTAAGGCGCGAGCAGTACTTC
J: TRBJ1-5; D: -; V: TRBV2; size: -; CDR3: CASSDSNQPQHF; DNA: TGTGCCAGCAGTGACAGCAATCAGCCCCAGCATTTT
J: TRBJ1-1; D: TRBD1; V: TRBV28; size: -; CDR3: CASSLSDRGTEAFF; DNA: TGTGCCAGCAGTTTATCCGACAGGGGAACTGAAGCTTTCTTT
J: TRBJ1-3; D: -; V: TRBV27; size: -; CDR3: CASSPGTGPGNTIYF; DNA: TGTGCCAGCAGCCCGGGGACGGGGCCAGGAAACACCATATATTTT
J: TRBJ2-3; D: TRBD2; V: TRBV2; size: -; CDR3: CASTGSIAGAYTDTQYF; DNA: TGTGCCAGCACTGGATCAATAGCGGGGGCCTACACAGATACGCAGTATTTT
J: TRBJ1-4; D: -; V: TRBV27; size: -; CDR3: CASSLEPTGRHEKLFF; DNA: TGTGCCAGCAGTTTAGAGCCAACGGGACGGCATGAAAAACTGTTTTTT
J: TRBJ2-7; D: TRBD2; V: TRBV7-9; size: -; CDR3: CASSFGTSGGAQPGEQYF; DNA: TGTGCCAGCAGCTTTGGGACTAGCGGGGGGGCCCAACCCGGCGAGCAGTACTTC
J: TRBJ1-3; D: -; V: TRBV3-1/TRBV3-2; size: -; CDR3: CASSQDHAGRYSNSGNTIYF; DNA: TGTGCCAGCAGCCAAGATCATGCAGGGAGGTACTCTAACTCTGGAAACACCATATATTTT